This TCR beta chain was captured by sequencing in a study of shared clonotypes between healthy human individuals. Overall study: Used for every donor were three CD4 naive, three CD4 memory, two CD8 naive and one CD8 memory plate.

The CDR3 totals 14 residues. Germline assignment: CDR1 MNHEY and CDR2 SVGAGI. Trimming stripped 2 bases from V and 4 bases from J, with 9 bases between. With regard to this clone: No antigen is known for it.

Donors had no recently reported acute infections or vaccinations and were HIV-negative. Clones were read by immunoSEQ multiplex PCR, and TCRdb kept only the in-frame ones, dropping some. The sample shows 300,000 to 400,000 clones, around nine tenths of them seen only once. Findings of the study overall: Naive subsets typically showed greater estimated richness than memory subsets. The study found lower generation probabilities in non-shared clonotypes than in those shared by all four donors.

The TCR sequence derives from a man between 18 and 29 years old in good health. The chain has TRBV6-5 and TRBJ2-1; a possible D gene is TRBD1 (5 bases). Sequencing was performed on memory CD8+ T cells sorted from blood. The subset denotes: CD45RO+ cells pooled with CCR7-negative TemRA cells. CDR3 amino acids: CASSYGDSYNEQFF. Written as DNA, the CDR3 is TGTGCCAGCAGTTACGGCGACAGTTACAATGAGCAGTTCTTC.